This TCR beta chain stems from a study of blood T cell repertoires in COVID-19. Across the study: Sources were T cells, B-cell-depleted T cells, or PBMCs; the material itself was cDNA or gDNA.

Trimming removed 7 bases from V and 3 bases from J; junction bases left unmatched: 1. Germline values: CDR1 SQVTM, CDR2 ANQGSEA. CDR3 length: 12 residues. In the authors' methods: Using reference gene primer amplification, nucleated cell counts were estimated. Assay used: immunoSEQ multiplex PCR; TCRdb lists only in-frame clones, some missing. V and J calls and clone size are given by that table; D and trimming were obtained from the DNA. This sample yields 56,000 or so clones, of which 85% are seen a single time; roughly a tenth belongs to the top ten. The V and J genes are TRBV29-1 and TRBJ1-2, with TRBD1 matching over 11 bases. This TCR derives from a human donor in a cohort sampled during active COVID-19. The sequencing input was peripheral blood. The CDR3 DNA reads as TGCAGCGCGGGACAGGGGGACTATGGCTACACCTTC. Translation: CSAGQGDYGYTF.